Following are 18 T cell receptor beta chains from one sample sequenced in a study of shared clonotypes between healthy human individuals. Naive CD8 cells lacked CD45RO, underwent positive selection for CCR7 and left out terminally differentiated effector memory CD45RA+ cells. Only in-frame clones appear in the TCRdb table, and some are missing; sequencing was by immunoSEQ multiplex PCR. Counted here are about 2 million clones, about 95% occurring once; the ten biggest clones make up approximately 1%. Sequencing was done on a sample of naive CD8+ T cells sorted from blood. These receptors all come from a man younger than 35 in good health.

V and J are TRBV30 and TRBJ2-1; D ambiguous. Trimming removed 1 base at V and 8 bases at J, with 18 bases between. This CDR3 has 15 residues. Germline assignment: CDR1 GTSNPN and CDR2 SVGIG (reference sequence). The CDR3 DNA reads TGTGCCTGGAGTGCCGACCCCCCCATCGAGGATGAGCAGTTCTTC. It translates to CAWSADPPIEDEQFF.

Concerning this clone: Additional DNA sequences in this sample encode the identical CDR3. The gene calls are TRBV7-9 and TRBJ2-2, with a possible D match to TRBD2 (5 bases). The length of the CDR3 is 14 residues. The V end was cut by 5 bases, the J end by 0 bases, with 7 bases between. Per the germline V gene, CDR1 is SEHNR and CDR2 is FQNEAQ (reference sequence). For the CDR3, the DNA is TGTGCCAGCAGCCTGGACTCGAACACCGGGGAGCTGTTTTTT. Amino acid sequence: CASSLDSNTGELFF. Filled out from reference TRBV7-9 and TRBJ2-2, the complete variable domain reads DTGVSQNPRHKITKRGQNVTFRCDPISEHNRLYWYRQTLGQGPEFLTYFQNEAQLEKSRLLSDRFSAERPKGSFSTLEIQRTEQGDSAMYLCASSLDSNTGELFFGEGSRLTVL.

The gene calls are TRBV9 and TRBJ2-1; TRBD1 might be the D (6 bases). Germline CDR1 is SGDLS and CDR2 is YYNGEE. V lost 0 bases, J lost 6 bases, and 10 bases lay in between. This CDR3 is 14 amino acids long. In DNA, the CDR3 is TGTGCCAGCAGCGTAGACTCAGGGGTCAATGAGCAGTTCTTC. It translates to CASSVDSGVNEQFF.

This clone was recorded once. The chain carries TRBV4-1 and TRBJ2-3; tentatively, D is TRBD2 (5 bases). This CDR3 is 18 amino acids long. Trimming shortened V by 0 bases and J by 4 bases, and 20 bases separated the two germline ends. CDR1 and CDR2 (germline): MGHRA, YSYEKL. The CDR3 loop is CASSQDPPGYEGADTQYF. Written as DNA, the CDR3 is TGCGCCAGCAGCCAAGATCCACCGGGGTATGAGGGTGCAGATACGCAGTATTTT.

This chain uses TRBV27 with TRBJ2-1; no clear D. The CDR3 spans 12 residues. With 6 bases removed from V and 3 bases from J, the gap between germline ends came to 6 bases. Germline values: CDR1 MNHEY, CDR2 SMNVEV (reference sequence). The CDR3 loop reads CASRADYNEQFF. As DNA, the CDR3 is TGTGCCAGCAGGGCGGACTACAATGAGCAGTTCTTC.

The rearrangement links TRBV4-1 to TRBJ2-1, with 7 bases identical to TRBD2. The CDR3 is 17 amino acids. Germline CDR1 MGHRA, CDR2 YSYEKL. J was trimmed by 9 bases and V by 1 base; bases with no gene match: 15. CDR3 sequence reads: CASSQGPGLEARGEQFF. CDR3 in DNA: TGCGCCAGCAGCCAAGGGCCAGGACTAGAAGCCCGGGGTGAGCAGTTCTTC.

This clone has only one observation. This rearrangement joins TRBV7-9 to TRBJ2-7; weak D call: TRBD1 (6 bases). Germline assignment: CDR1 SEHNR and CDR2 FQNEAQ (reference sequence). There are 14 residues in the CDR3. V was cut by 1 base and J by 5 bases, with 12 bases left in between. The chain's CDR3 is CASSLGGDKHEQYF. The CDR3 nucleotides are TGTGCCAGCAGCTTAGGTGGGGACAAGCACGAGCAGTACTTC.

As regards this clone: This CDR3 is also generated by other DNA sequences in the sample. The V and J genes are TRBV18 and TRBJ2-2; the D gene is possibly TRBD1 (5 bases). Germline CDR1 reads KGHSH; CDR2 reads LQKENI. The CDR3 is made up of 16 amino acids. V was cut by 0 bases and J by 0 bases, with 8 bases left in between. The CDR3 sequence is CASSPPQGSNTGELFF. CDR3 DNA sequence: TGTGCCAGCTCACCACCGCAGGGTTCGAACACCGGGGAGCTGTTTTTT.

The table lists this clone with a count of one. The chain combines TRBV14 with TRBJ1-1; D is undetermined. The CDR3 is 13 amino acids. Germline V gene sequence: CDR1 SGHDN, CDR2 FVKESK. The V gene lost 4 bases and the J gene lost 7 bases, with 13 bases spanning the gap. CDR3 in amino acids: CASSPRDELEAFF. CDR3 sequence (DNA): TGTGCCAGCAGCCCGCGAGATGAACTTGAAGCTTTCTTT.

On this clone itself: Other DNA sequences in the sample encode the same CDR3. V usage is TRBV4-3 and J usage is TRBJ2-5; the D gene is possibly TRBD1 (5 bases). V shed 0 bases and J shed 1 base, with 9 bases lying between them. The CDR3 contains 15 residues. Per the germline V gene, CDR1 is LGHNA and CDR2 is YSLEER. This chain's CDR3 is CASSQDLTAQETQYF. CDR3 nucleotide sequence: TGCGCCAGCAGCCAAGATCTGACAGCCCAAGAGACCCAGTACTTC.

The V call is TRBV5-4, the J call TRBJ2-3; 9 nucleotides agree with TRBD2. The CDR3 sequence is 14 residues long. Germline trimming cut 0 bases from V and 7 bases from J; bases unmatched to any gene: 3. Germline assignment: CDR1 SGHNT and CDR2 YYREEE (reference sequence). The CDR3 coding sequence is TGTGCCAGCAGCTTGGAGGGACTAGCACATACGCAGTATTTT. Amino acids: CASSLEGLAHTQYF.

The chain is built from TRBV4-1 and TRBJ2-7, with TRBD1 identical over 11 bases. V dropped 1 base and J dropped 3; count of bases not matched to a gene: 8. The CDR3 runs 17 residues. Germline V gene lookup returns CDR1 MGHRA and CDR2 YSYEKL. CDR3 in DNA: TGCGCCAGCAGCCAAGCCGGACAGGGGGCTTACGGCTACGAGCAGTACTTC. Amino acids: CASSQAGQGAYGYEQYF.

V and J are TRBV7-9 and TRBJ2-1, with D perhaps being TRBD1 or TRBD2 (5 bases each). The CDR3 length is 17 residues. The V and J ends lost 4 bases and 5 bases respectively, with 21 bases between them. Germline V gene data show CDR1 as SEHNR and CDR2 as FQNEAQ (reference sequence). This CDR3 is CASSSLRGHQGDNEQFF. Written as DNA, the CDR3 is TGTGCCAGCAGCTCCCTCCGGGGCCATCAAGGGGACAATGAGCAGTTCTTC.

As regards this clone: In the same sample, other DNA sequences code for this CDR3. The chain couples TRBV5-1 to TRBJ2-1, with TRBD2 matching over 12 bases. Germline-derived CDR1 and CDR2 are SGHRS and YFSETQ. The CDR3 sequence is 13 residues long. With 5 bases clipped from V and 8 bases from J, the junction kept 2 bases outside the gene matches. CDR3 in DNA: TGCGCCAGCAGTAGACTAGCGGGAGATGAGCAGTTCTTC. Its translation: CASSRLAGDEQFF.

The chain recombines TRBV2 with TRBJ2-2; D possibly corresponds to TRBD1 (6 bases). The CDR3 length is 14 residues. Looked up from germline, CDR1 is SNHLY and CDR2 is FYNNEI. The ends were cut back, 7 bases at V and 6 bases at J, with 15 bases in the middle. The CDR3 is CASTGTRGPGELFF. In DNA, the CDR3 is TGTGCCAGCACCGGAACCAGGGGTCCCGGGGAGCTGTTTTTT.

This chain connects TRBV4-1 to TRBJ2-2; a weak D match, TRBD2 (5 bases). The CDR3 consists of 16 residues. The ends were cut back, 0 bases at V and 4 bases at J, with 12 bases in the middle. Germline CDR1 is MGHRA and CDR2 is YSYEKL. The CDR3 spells CASSQDPSRATGELFF. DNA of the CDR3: TGCGCCAGCAGCCAAGATCCGTCGAGGGCCACCGGGGAGCTGTTTTTT.

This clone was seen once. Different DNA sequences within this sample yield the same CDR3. CDR3 loop: CASSSPGLYEQYF. The CDR3 DNA is TGTGCCAGCAGCTCACCGGGGCTCTACGAGCAGTACTTC. The chain links TRBV7-9 to TRBJ2-7; tentatively, D is TRBD1 or TRBD2 (5 bases each). This CDR3 comprises 13 residues. The ends were cut back, 4 bases at V and 3 bases at J, with 10 bases in the middle. The germline V gene has CDR1 SEHNR and CDR2 FQNEAQ (reference sequence).

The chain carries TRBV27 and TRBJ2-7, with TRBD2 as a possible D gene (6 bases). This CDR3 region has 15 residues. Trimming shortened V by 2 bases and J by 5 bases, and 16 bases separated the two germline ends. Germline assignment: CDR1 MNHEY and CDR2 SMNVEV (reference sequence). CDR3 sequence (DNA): TGTGCCAGCAGTTTAATCGGGGGAATAGGGCACGAGCAGTACTTC. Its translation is CASSLIGGIGHEQYF.